These 24 T cell receptor beta chains came from one sample sequenced in a study of blood T cell repertoires in COVID-19. TCRdb keeps only in-frame clones here, not all; method: immunoSEQ multiplex PCR. The sample holds roughly 250,000 clones; almost 85% are singletons and the top ten take more than 4%. Material: peripheral blood. The receptors originated from a man in his fifties or sixties with acute or convalescent COVID-19.

This rearrangement joins TRBV7-3 to TRBJ2-7; TRBD2 matches at 11 bases. The ends lost 0 bases at V and 9 bases at J; junction bases unmatched: 10. The length of the CDR3 is 16 residues. Germline lookup yields CDR1 SGHTA and CDR2 FQGTGA. This CDR3 is CASSLTGTSGTAGQYF. The CDR3, as DNA: TGTGCCAGCAGCTTAACAGGGACTAGCGGAACGGCTGGGCAGTACTTC.

The chain combines TRBV18 with TRBJ1-2, with TRBD1 matching 7 bases. The CDR3 sequence is 17 residues long. Germline V gives CDR1 KGHSH, CDR2 LQKENI. Trimming cost V 4 bases and J 7 bases; bases outside gene matches: 18. The CDR3 nucleotides are TGTGCCAGCTCACATCAACCTACGTTGAAGGGGGCTAGTGGCTACACCTTC. Encoded protein: CASSHQPTLKGASGYTF.

The rearrangement uses TRBV5-5 and TRBJ1-4, with 7 bases lining up with TRBD1. The CDR3 is 14 residues long. With V trimmed by 4 bases and J by 8 bases, 8 bases remained unmatched. CDR1 is SGHKS and CDR2 is YYEKEE in the germline V gene (reference sequence). This CDR3 is CASSITGDREKLFF. As DNA, the CDR3 is TGTGCCAGCAGCATTACAGGGGATCGGGAAAAACTGTTTTTT. The whole variable domain, remainder taken from reference TRBV5-5 and TRBJ1-4, is DAGVTQSPTHLIKTRGQQVTLRCSPISGHKSVSWYQQVLGQGPQFIFQYYEKEERGRGNFPDRFSARQFPNYSSELNVNALLLGDSALYLCASSITGDREKLFFGSGTQLSVL.

The gene calls are TRBV19 and TRBJ1-5; D gene unclear. The CDR3 is 19 amino acids. Germline CDR1 and CDR2: LNHDA and SQIVND (reference sequence). The germline V and J ends were trimmed by 0 bases and 0 bases, with 18 bases remaining between them. Here the CDR3 reads CASSIDSGWRTYSNQPQHF. The DNA for the CDR3 is TGTGCCAGTAGTATAGATTCGGGGTGGAGGACGTATAGCAATCAGCCCCAGCATTTT.

This clone came up once. This CDR3 is CATSDPGTVNEKLFF. The CDR3 DNA follows: TGTGCCACCAGTGATCCCGGGACAGTAAATGAAAAACTGTTTTTT. This chain connects TRBV24-1 to TRBJ1-4; TRBD1 matches at 7 bases. CDR1 and CDR2 from the germline V gene are KGHDR and SFDVKD. This CDR3 region has 15 residues. With V trimmed by 3 bases and J by 5 bases, 5 bases remained unmatched.

The V gene is TRBV19, the J gene TRBJ2-6; D is uncertain. From germline, CDR1 is LNHDA and CDR2 SQIVND (reference sequence). Trimming pared 6 bases from V and 4 bases from J, leaving 10 bases between. The CDR3 has 14 amino acids. CDR3 DNA: TGTGCCAGTAGCACTCGGTCAGGGGCCAACGTCCTGACTTTC. This encodes CASSTRSGANVLTF.

This chain uses TRBV18 with TRBJ2-5; D is unclear. V lost 0 bases and J lost 5, with 7 bases in between. Looked up from germline, CDR1 is KGHSH and CDR2 is LQKENI. The CDR3 has 13 amino acids. This CDR3 is CASSPPSEETQYF. CDR3 bases: TGTGCCAGCTCACCACCAAGCGAGGAGACCCAGTACTTC.

The J gene is TRBJ1-2, the V gene TRBV6-1; D is unresolved. The germline V and J ends were trimmed by 0 bases and 0 bases, with 8 bases remaining between them. Germline assignment: CDR1 MNHNS and CDR2 SASEGT. The CDR3 runs 15 residues. The CDR3 DNA is TGTGCCAGCAGTGAAGCACAGTTAGCTAACTATGGCTACACCTTC. Residues: CASSEAQLANYGYTF.

The rearrangement uses TRBV6-5 and TRBJ1-2; 8 nucleotides line up with TRBD1. V gave up 0 bases and J gave up 5 bases; unmatched junction bases: 5. The CDR3 loop spans 15 amino acids. Looked up from germline, CDR1 is MNHEY and CDR2 is SVGAGI. The CDR3 DNA follows: TGTGCCAGCAGTTACTCGAGGACAGGGCCGTATGGCTACACCTTC. Translation: CASSYSRTGPYGYTF.

The sample holds a few counts of this clone. This chain links TRBV7-9 with TRBJ1-5, with TRBD1 matching 8 bases. The CDR3 contains 15 residues. Germline-derived CDR1 and CDR2 are SEHNR and FQNEAQ (reference sequence). J lost 5 bases, V lost 5 bases, and 8 bases had no gene match. The CDR3: CASSQQGGEDQPQHF. In nucleotides, the CDR3 is TGTGCCAGCAGCCAACAGGGGGGGGAGGATCAGCCCCAGCATTTT.

The chain links TRBV6-5 to TRBJ2-1, with 9 nucleotides matching TRBD2. The CDR3 covers 16 residues. The V and J ends lost 2 bases and 8 bases, in that order; junction bases with no gene match: 10. Germline assignment: CDR1 MNHEY and CDR2 SVGAGI. The CDR3 sequence: CASSYRAGGPSDEQFF. The DNA for the CDR3 is TGTGCCAGCAGTTACAGGGCGGGAGGGCCTAGCGATGAGCAGTTCTTC.

This chain uses TRBV6-5 with TRBJ2-5; D perhaps matches TRBD2 (5 bases). The germline CDR1 and CDR2 sequences are MNHEY and SVGAGI. V gave up 2 bases and J gave up 5 bases, with 9 bases separating them. This CDR3 region has 13 residues. CDR3 DNA: TGTGCCAGCAGTTACGGAGCGGTGGAGACCCAGTACTTC. Translation gives CASSYGAVETQYF.

The CDR3 DNA reads TGTGCCAGCAGTCCCGGGACTCGACGCATTCAGTACTTC. The encoded protein is CASSPGTRRIQYF. The genes are TRBV12-3 or TRBV12-4 and TRBJ2-4; tentatively, D is TRBD2 (6 bases). Trimming took 5 bases from V and 9 from J, leaving 14 bases between them. The CDR3 is made up of 13 amino acids.

The chain employs TRBV7-3 and TRBJ2-3, with 10 positions matching TRBD2. Trimming removed 1 base from V and 5 bases from J; junction bases left unmatched: 12. This CDR3 is 18 amino acids long. Germline values: CDR1 SGHTA, CDR2 FQGTGA. CDR3 amino acids: CASSLISLAGVKGDTQYF. The CDR3 bases are TGTGCCAGCAGCTTAATTAGTCTAGCGGGAGTTAAGGGAGATACGCAGTATTTT.

There are a few counts of this clone. CDR3 in amino acids: CASSEDQGAAGYTF. The CDR3 nucleotides are TGCGCCAGCAGCGAAGATCAGGGGGCGGCTGGCTACACCTTC. The chain couples TRBV5-1 to TRBJ1-2; 8 positions agree with TRBD1. Germline assignment: CDR1 SGHRS and CDR2 YFSETQ. This CDR3 contains 14 residues. The J segment lost 7 bases and the V segment lost 4 bases, leaving 9 bases of the junction unmatched. Complete variable domain (other parts from reference TRBV5-1 and TRBJ1-2): KAGVTQTPRYLIKTRGQQVTLSCSPISGHRSVSWYQQTPGQGLQFLFEYFSETQRNKGNFPGRFSGRQFSNSRSEMNVSTLELGDSALYLCASSEDQGAAGYTFGSGTRLTVV.

V and J are TRBV27 and TRBJ1-3; TRBD1 aligns across 9 bases. CDR1 and CDR2 (germline): MNHEY, SMNVEV (reference sequence). CDR3 length: 15 residues. The J segment lost 0 bases and the V segment lost 5 bases, leaving 2 bases of the junction unmatched. CDR3 amino acids: CASSETGGSGNTIYF. DNA for the CDR3: TGTGCCAGCAGTGAGACAGGGGGCTCTGGAAACACCATATATTTT.

The rearrangement links TRBV5-6 to TRBJ2-4, with a tentative D call TRBD2 (6 bases). Trimming pared 5 bases from V and 4 bases from J, leaving 19 bases between. CDR1 is SGHDT, CDR2 YYEEEE, per germline. The CDR3 has 16 amino acids. CDR3 sequence: CASRRSRGGWKNIQYF. Written as DNA, the CDR3 is TGTGCCAGCAGGCGGAGTAGGGGAGGATGGAAAAACATTCAGTACTTC.

This clone was counted only a few times. This chain joins TRBV12-5 and TRBJ1-1; no clear D gene. This CDR3 is 14 amino acids long. Germline V gives CDR1 LGHNT, CDR2 FRNRAP. V lost 4 bases, J lost 7 bases, and 16 bases lay in between. Written as DNA, the CDR3 is TGTGCTAGTGGTTCCGCCCCGCAGAACCTTGAAGCTTTCTTT. Protein: CASGSAPQNLEAFF.

This chain uses TRBV28 with TRBJ2-5, with a possible D match to TRBD1 (6 bases). The CDR3 totals 14 residues. V gave up 6 bases and J gave up 1 base, with 12 bases separating them. Germline assignment: CDR1 MDHEN and CDR2 SYDVKM. In DNA form, the CDR3 reads TGTGCCAGCAGCTCCGGACAGCTCCAAGAGACCCAGTACTTC. This translates into CASSSGQLQETQYF.

The chain joins TRBV11-2 to TRBJ2-1; 9 positions match TRBD2. This CDR3 spans 14 amino acids. Germline V gene lookup returns CDR1 SGHAT and CDR2 FQNNGV. Trimming cost V 3 bases and J 5 bases; bases outside gene matches: 2. Here the CDR3 reads CASSFSGSDNEQFF. The CDR3 DNA reads TGTGCCAGCAGCTTTAGCGGGAGCGACAATGAGCAGTTCTTC.

The V gene is TRBV5-1, the J gene TRBJ2-7, with D maybe TRBD1 (5 bases). V was pared by 0 bases and J by 4 bases, with 8 bases between. The CDR3 has 13 residues. The germline V gene encodes CDR1 SGHRS and CDR2 YFSETQ. CDR3 DNA: TGCGCCAGCAGCTTGGCGACAGAATACGAGCAGTACTTC. Amino acids: CASSLATEYEQYF.

This clone has at least ten counts. This chain links TRBV7-6 with TRBJ1-4; D perhaps matches TRBD1 (6 bases). V shed 6 bases and J shed 7 bases, with 18 bases lying between them. This CDR3 region has 15 residues. Germline V gene data show CDR1 as SGHVS and CDR2 as FNYEAQ. CDR3 protein: CASSLTGGPGEKLFF. The CDR3, as DNA: TGTGCCAGCAGTCTAACGGGGGGCCCGGGTGAAAAACTGTTTTTT.

V and J are TRBV7-9 and TRBJ2-1, with TRBD2 identical over 14 bases. Germline-derived CDR1 and CDR2 are SEHNR and FQNEAQ (reference sequence). The ends lost 5 bases at V and 7 bases at J; junction bases unmatched: 4. This CDR3 contains 15 residues. The CDR3 region is CASSIGTSGGNEQFF. The CDR3 coding sequence is TGTGCCAGCAGCATCGGGACTAGCGGGGGAAATGAGCAGTTCTTC. Full variable domain (missing parts from reference TRBV7-9 and TRBJ2-1): DTGVSQNPRHKITKRGQNVTFRCDPISEHNRLYWYRQTLGQGPEFLTYFQNEAQLEKSRLLSDRFSAERPKGSFSTLEIQRTEQGDSAMYLCASSIGTSGGNEQFFGPGTRLTVL.

The gene calls are TRBV7-9 and TRBJ2-7; D unclear. CDR1 and CDR2 (germline): SEHNR, FQNEAQ (reference sequence). Trimming pared 2 bases from V and 6 bases from J, leaving 11 bases between. The CDR3 has 13 residues. The CDR3 region is CASSLILPGEQYF. CDR3 DNA: TGTGCCAGCAGCTTAATTCTTCCGGGCGAGCAGTACTTC.